The clone carrying this TCR beta chain was observed a few times. These data come from a study of blood T cell repertoires in COVID-19. Looking at the study overall: Samples of COVID-19 (acute and convalescent) were obtained from the United States, Italy and Spain. Nucleic acid was either cDNA or gDNA, and it came from T cells, B-cell-depleted T cells, or PBMCs.

The CDR3 runs 12 residues. Trimming removed 7 bases from V and 9 bases from J, with 15 bases in between. Original methodology: Using reference gene primer amplification, nucleated cell counts were estimated. The assay was immunoSEQ multiplex PCR, and TCRdb's table has in-frame clones only and misses some. The D gene and trimming were derived from the DNA, and the V and J assignments and clone size from that table. The sample carries a few hundred thousand clones, more than 70% recorded once. Sequencing input: peripheral blood. The TCR comes from a man between 18 and 35 years old who had recovered from COVID-19. The rearrangement uses TRBV12-3 or TRBV12-4 and TRBJ1-1, with D perhaps TRBD1 (5 bases). CDR3: CASMGGGSKAFF. CDR3 bases: TGTGCCAGCATGGGGGGTGGGAGCAAAGCTTTCTTT.